These 20 T cell receptor beta chains came from one sample sequenced in a study of blood T cell repertoires in COVID-19. TCRdb's copy holds only in-frame clones and misses some; the assay was immunoSEQ multiplex PCR. The table has fewer than 85,000 clones, 65% to 80% seen once. Sequences were obtained from peripheral blood. These receptors all come from a woman aged 80 or over with active or convalescent COVID-19.

The chain uses TRBV11-3 and TRBJ2-1; 14 nucleotides match TRBD2. This CDR3 spans 15 amino acids. CDR1 SGHNT and CDR2 YENEEA come from the germline V gene. V was pared by 3 bases and J by 10 bases, with 5 bases of the junction left unmatched. The CDR3 sequence: CASSLGTSGGDEQFF. The CDR3 DNA reads as TGTGCCAGCAGCTTGGGGACTAGCGGGGGTGACGAGCAGTTCTTC.

CDR3 sequence reads: CASAGVLNTEAFF. CDR3 bases: TGCGCCAGCGCAGGTGTTCTGAACACTGAAGCTTTCTTT. The chain links TRBV5-1 to TRBJ1-1; D gene unclear. With 7 bases removed from V and 0 bases from J, the gap between germline ends came to 10 bases. CDR1 and CDR2 (germline): SGHRS, YFSETQ. The CDR3 is 13 residues long.

This clone appeared once. The rearrangement joins TRBV19 to TRBJ2-1; possible D gene TRBD2, 5 bases. Germline V gene sequence: CDR1 LNHDA, CDR2 SQIVND (reference sequence). The CDR3 totals 15 residues. V lost 7 bases, J lost 0 bases, and 13 bases lay in between. The CDR3 sequence: CASNPSFYSYNEQFF. The CDR3 DNA reads TGTGCCAGTAACCCTAGCTTCTACTCCTACAATGAGCAGTTCTTC.

The chain has TRBV13 and TRBJ2-7, with 8 bases matching TRBD2. V lost 5 bases, J lost 1 base, and 10 bases stayed unmatched. Germline V gene lookup returns CDR1 PRHDT and CDR2 FYEKMQ (reference sequence). The CDR3 has 16 residues. CDR3 nucleotide sequence: TGTGCCAGCAGCCCCCAGCGGGGGACTAGTTCCTACGAGCAGTACTTC. The encoded protein is CASSPQRGTSSYEQYF.

The J gene is TRBJ2-3, the V gene TRBV15; D ambiguous. CDR3 length: 16 residues. The V end was cut by 3 bases, the J end by 0 bases, with 13 bases between. CDR1 and CDR2 from the germline V gene are LNHNV and YYDKDF (reference sequence). CDR3 nucleotides: TGTGCCACCAGCAGGGAAATTCAGAGGAGCACAGATACGCAGTATTTT. Protein product: CATSREIQRSTDTQYF.

The table lists this clone with a count of one. This sequence joins TRBV28 and TRBJ2-2; 11 bases match TRBD1. Trimming cost V 4 bases and J 8 bases; bases outside gene matches: 9. CDR3 length equals 16 residues. From germline, CDR1 is MDHEN and CDR2 SYDVKM. As DNA, the CDR3 is TGTGCCAGCAGTTCGTACCGGGACAGGGGGTCGGGGGAGCTGTTTTTT. Protein: CASSSYRDRGSGELFF.

In its sample, this clone was seen a few times. The chain carries TRBV6-5 and TRBJ2-3, with 13 bases that match TRBD2. J was trimmed by 4 bases and V by 0 bases; bases with no gene match: 1. The CDR3 runs 16 residues. The germline CDR1 and CDR2 sequences are MNHEY and SVGAGI. The CDR3, as DNA: TGTGCCAGCAGTTACTCCGGGACTAGCGGGGCAGATACGCAGTATTTT. Amino acids: CASSYSGTSGADTQYF.

The chain combines TRBV6-2 or TRBV6-3 with TRBJ1-5, with TRBD1 identical over 9 bases. This CDR3 is 13 amino acids long. Germline CDR1 reads MNHEY; CDR2 reads SVGEGT. The junction had 1 base not matched to a gene; V was cut back by 5 bases and J by 5 bases. Here the CDR3 DNA reads TGTGCCAGCAGTACAGGGGGCGATCAGCCCCAGCATTTT. Translated, it gives CASSTGGDQPQHF.

This chain uses TRBV12-3 or TRBV12-4 with TRBJ1-5; no clear D. Trimming shortened V by 3 bases and J by 6 bases, and 6 bases separated the two germline ends. This CDR3 contains 12 residues. CDR3 amino acids: CASSFRSQPQHF. The CDR3 DNA follows: TGTGCCAGCAGTTTCCGCAGTCAGCCCCAGCATTTT.

This clone was seen repeatedly, ten times or more. The sample contains more than one DNA sequence encoding this CDR3. This chain links TRBV9 with TRBJ2-5; perhaps TRBD2 as D (7 bases). Trimming removed 0 bases at V and 4 bases at J, with 19 bases between. CDR3 length: 17 amino acids. In germline, CDR1 is SGDLS, CDR2 YYNGEE. For the CDR3, the DNA is TGTGCCAGCAGCGTAGGAGGGGGGGGCGGAGCGCGAGAGACCCAGTACTTC. Translation: CASSVGGGGGARETQYF.

Here the CDR3 reads CASSPSGGKNIQYF. In nucleotides, the CDR3 is TGTGCCAGCAGCCCGAGCGGGGGTAAAAACATTCAGTACTTC. The V and J genes are TRBV7-3 and TRBJ2-4; 8 positions match TRBD2. The V gene end was trimmed by 5 bases and the J gene end by 4 bases; junction bases not matched to a gene: 4. Per the germline V gene, CDR1 is SGHTA and CDR2 is FQGTGA. The CDR3 sequence is 14 residues long. The whole variable domain, filled in from reference TRBV7-3 and TRBJ2-4, reads GAGVSQTPSNKVTEKGKYVELRCDPISGHTALYWYRQSLGQGPEFLIYFQGTGAADDSGLPNDRFFAVRPEGSVSTLKIQRTERGDSAVYLCASSPSGGKNIQYFGAGTRLSVL.

The V and J genes are TRBV10-1 and TRBJ1-1; no clear D. V was trimmed by 1 base and J by 6 bases, leaving 12 bases between them. Germline V gives CDR1 WNHNN, CDR2 SYGVQD (reference sequence). The CDR3 length is 14 residues. This CDR3 reads CASSEFNGEAEAFF. CDR3 bases: TGCGCCAGCAGTGAGTTCAACGGGGAAGCTGAAGCTTTCTTT.

The chain couples TRBV7-6 to TRBJ1-1; TRBD1 aligns across 7 bases. Germline assignment: CDR1 SGHVS and CDR2 FNYEAQ. The CDR3 runs 11 residues. CDR3 loop: CASSGGTEAFF. The CDR3 coding sequence is TGTGCTTCCTCAGGGGGGACTGAAGCTTTCTTT.

The chain combines TRBV6-5 with TRBJ1-6, with 12 positions matching TRBD1. There are 16 residues in the CDR3. Trimming cost V 4 bases and J 10 bases; bases outside gene matches: 8. Per germline, CDR1 MNHEY and CDR2 SVGAGI. In DNA, the CDR3 is TGTGCCAGCAGTTGGGACAGGGGGCGTGAGTCCTCACCCCTCCACTTT. This codes for CASSWDRGRESSPLHF.

The chain combines TRBV18 with TRBJ2-7, with D tentatively TRBD1 (6 bases). The CDR3 loop spans 16 amino acids. V was shortened by 0 bases and J by 2 bases, with 14 bases between the two germline ends. In germline, CDR1 is KGHSH, CDR2 LQKENI. The CDR3: CASSPPGQGSPYEQYF. DNA for the CDR3: TGTGCCAGCTCACCACCGGGGCAGGGGTCGCCCTACGAGCAGTACTTC.

The chain combines TRBV10-1 with TRBJ1-2, with D perhaps matching TRBD1 (6 bases). The CDR3 runs 14 residues. Trimming removed 6 bases from V and 4 bases from J, with 15 bases in between. Per the germline V gene, CDR1 is WNHNN and CDR2 is SYGVQD (reference sequence). The CDR3 DNA follows: TGCGCCAGCAGGAACAGGGTCGAGGGCTATGGCTACACCTTC. Its translation: CASRNRVEGYGYTF.

This clone was picked up a small number of times. The chain employs TRBV5-1 and TRBJ2-7; D not certain. The CDR3 extends over 17 amino acids. The V gene lost 2 bases and the J gene lost 0 bases, with 18 bases spanning the gap. The germline V gene encodes CDR1 SGHRS and CDR2 YFSETQ. As DNA, the CDR3 is TGCGCCAGCAGCTTAGGTATCGCCTCCTCTAGCTCCTACGAGCAGTACTTC. As protein: CASSLGIASSSSYEQYF. The whole variable domain, filled in from reference TRBV5-1 and TRBJ2-7, reads KAGVTQTPRYLIKTRGQQVTLSCSPISGHRSVSWYQQTPGQGLQFLFEYFSETQRNKGNFPGRFSGRQFSNSRSEMNVSTLELGDSALYLCASSLGIASSSSYEQYFGPGTRLTVT.

This clone appeared a few times. CDR3 loop: CASSLGLTSGWQYF. Here the CDR3 DNA reads TGTGCCAGCAGCTTAGGGCTTACTTCAGGTTGGCAGTATTTT. The chain joins TRBV7-8 to TRBJ2-3; no clear D gene. CDR1 and CDR2 (germline): SGHVS, FQNEAQ. V was pared by 1 base and J by 11 bases, with 16 bases between. The CDR3 is 14 residues long.

V usage is TRBV14 and J usage is TRBJ1-3, with 7 bases that match TRBD1. Germline V CDR1 and CDR2: SGHDN, FVKESK. The CDR3 is made up of 14 amino acids. V lost 1 base, J lost 11 bases, and 8 bases stayed unmatched. CDR3 bases: TGTGCCAGCAGCCAAGCCAGGGGGTTTTCAGCCATATATTTT. It encodes CASSQARGFSAIYF.

The chain joins TRBV28 to TRBJ1-2; 8 bases are shared with TRBD1. This CDR3 has 12 amino acids. Germline V gene lookup returns CDR1 MDHEN and CDR2 SYDVKM. V lost 5 bases to trimming and J lost 7 bases; unmatched junction nucleotides: 3. CDR3 nucleotide sequence: TGTGCCAGCAGTCCCAGGGGGCCTGGCTACACCTTC. Its protein is CASSPRGPGYTF.